The next 15 T cell receptor beta chains were all read from a single sample in a study of memory CD4+ T cells and cytomegalovirus serostatus. Single viable CD3+CD4+CD8-CD45RO+ cells were sorted as the memory CD4+ T cells. Clones were read by immunoSEQ multiplex PCR, and TCRdb kept only the in-frame ones, dropping some. This repertoire shows tens of thousands of clones, roughly 80% found once; its top ten account for 0.88%. Sample: memory CD4+ T cells from blood. The receptors derive from an adult in good health and CMV-seronegative.

The J gene is TRBJ1-1, the V gene TRBV11-2, with 10 bases fitting TRBD1. Germline V CDR1 and CDR2: SGHAT, FQNNGV. This CDR3 spans 14 amino acids. Unmatched junction bases numbered 4, after V lost 5 bases and J lost 4 bases. DNA for the CDR3: TGTGCCAGCAGCCGACAGGGGGCTGGCACTGAAGCTTTCTTT. Protein sequence: CASSRQGAGTEAFF. Filled out from reference TRBV11-2 and TRBJ1-1, the complete variable domain reads EAGVAQSPRYKIIEKRQSVAFWCNPISGHATLYWYQQILGQGPKLLIQFQNNGVVDDSQLPKDRFSAERLKGVDSTLKIQPAKLEDSAVYLCASSRQGAGTEAFFGQGTRLTVV.

The rearrangement uses TRBV18 and TRBJ1-1, with D tentatively TRBD1 (5 bases). CDR1 and CDR2 (germline): KGHSH, LQKENI. The CDR3 consists of 15 residues. Trimming took 6 bases from V and 3 from J, leaving 17 bases between them. CDR3 loop: CASSRRRGVDTEAFF. CDR3 nucleotides: TGTGCCAGCTCGAGAAGGCGAGGGGTGGACACTGAAGCTTTCTTT.

The rearrangement links TRBV2 to TRBJ1-5, with TRBD1 matching over 10 bases. This CDR3 spans 14 amino acids. The trim removed 7 bases at V and 4 bases at J, leaving 4 bases unmatched. Germline CDR1 is SNHLY and CDR2 is FYNNEI. The CDR3 DNA reads TGTGCCAGCACCGAGGGACAGGGGAATCAGCCCCAGCATTTT. Its translation: CASTEGQGNQPQHF.

The chain combines TRBV5-4 with TRBJ2-7; possibly TRBD2 for D (6 bases). The length of the CDR3 is 14 residues. Germline values: CDR1 SGHNT, CDR2 YYREEE (reference sequence). Trimming removed 2 bases at V and 1 base at J, with 10 bases between. CDR3 sequence (DNA): TGTGCCAGCAGCTTAATCAGCGGGTCCTACGAGCAGTACTTC. This codes for CASSLISGSYEQYF.

This rearrangement joins TRBV19 to TRBJ1-1; D is ambiguous. CDR1 LNHDA and CDR2 SQIVND come from the germline V gene (reference sequence). The CDR3 is made up of 11 amino acids. The V end was cut by 7 bases, the J end by 1 base, with 4 bases between. The chain's CDR3 is CASTRNTEAFF. The CDR3 region has the DNA TGTGCCAGTACTCGGAACACTGAAGCTTTCTTT.

In this sample, this clone turned up a few times. The V call is TRBV5-4, the J call TRBJ2-3; TRBD2 agrees at 9 bases. Trimming cost V 4 bases and J 0 bases; bases outside gene matches: 3. The CDR3 is 15 amino acids. In germline, CDR1 is SGHNT, CDR2 YYREEE (reference sequence). CDR3 DNA: TGTGCCAGCAGCCGCGGGACTAGCAGCACAGATACGCAGTATTTT. Translating it yields CASSRGTSSTDTQYF.

The chain is built from TRBV27 and TRBJ2-2, with TRBD2 matching over 10 bases. Per the germline V gene, CDR1 is MNHEY and CDR2 is SMNVEV (reference sequence). V lost 4 bases, J lost 6 bases, and 5 bases stayed unmatched. This CDR3 has 15 residues. In DNA form, the CDR3 reads TGTGCCAGCAGTTCGAGCGGGAGGGCCCCCGGGGAGCTGTTTTTT. Its protein is CASSSSGRAPGELFF.

The V gene is TRBV12-5, the J gene TRBJ1-4; 8 bases line up with TRBD1. After removal of 5 bases from V and 6 bases from J, the junction contained 8 bases not matched to a gene. The CDR3 consists of 15 residues. The V gene's germline CDR1 is LGHNT and CDR2 FRNRAP. CDR3 sequence: CASGLGTGKDEKLFF. In DNA, the CDR3 is TGTGCTAGTGGTCTCGGGACAGGTAAAGATGAAAAACTGTTTTTT.

The rearrangement uses TRBV19 and TRBJ2-3, with D perhaps matching TRBD2 (6 bases). Trimming left V 7 bases short and J 0 bases short, with 11 bases between. This CDR3 has 14 amino acids. CDR1 and CDR2 from the germline V gene are LNHDA and SQIVND (reference sequence). The CDR3 loop is CASKLAPSTDTQYF. The CDR3 nucleotides read TGTGCCAGTAAACTAGCACCTAGCACAGATACGCAGTATTTT.

The V call is TRBV5-4, the J call TRBJ1-2, with 9 bases identical to TRBD1. Trimming at V came to 0 bases and at J to 3 bases, leaving 3 bases not matched to a gene. The CDR3 is 15 amino acids. Germline V gives CDR1 SGHNT, CDR2 YYREEE (reference sequence). DNA of the CDR3: TGTGCCAGCAGCTTGGTGGGGACAGGGCACTATGGCTACACCTTC. Translation gives CASSLVGTGHYGYTF.

V gene TRBV6-5 combines with J gene TRBJ2-2; D perhaps matches TRBD1 (5 bases). V was cut by 2 bases and J by 1 base, with 5 bases left in between. Germline V gives CDR1 MNHEY, CDR2 SVGAGI. This CDR3 contains 14 residues. The CDR3 DNA sequence: TGTGCCAGCAGTTACGACAGGAACACCGGGGAGCTGTTTTTT. It yields the protein CASSYDRNTGELFF.

CDR3 coding DNA: TGTGCCAGTAGTTCGCCGGGTTTCACCGGGGAGCTGTTTTTT. Its protein is CASSSPGFTGELFF. The V call is TRBV19, the J call TRBJ2-2, with D uncertain. The CDR3 covers 14 residues. The germline V gene has CDR1 LNHDA and CDR2 SQIVND (reference sequence). V lost 5 bases to trimming and J lost 4 bases, with 11 bases between them.

The chain joins TRBV18 to TRBJ1-1; TRBD1 is a possible D gene (5 bases). The CDR3 has 14 residues. Germline-derived CDR1 and CDR2 are KGHSH and LQKENI. V lost 2 bases to trimming and J lost 6 bases, with 13 bases between them. CDR3 DNA: TGTGCCAGCTCACCAGGGACGGGGGAGGCTGAAGCTTTCTTT. Its translation is CASSPGTGEAEAFF.

The chain joins TRBV7-9 to TRBJ2-5; 8 positions agree with TRBD1. Germline CDR1 is SEHNR and CDR2 is FQNEAQ (reference sequence). J lost 4 bases, V lost 5 bases, and 9 bases had no gene match. CDR3 length: 15 amino acids. CDR3 region: CASSLTQGASETQYF. The CDR3 DNA is TGTGCCAGCAGCCTGACGCAGGGGGCGTCAGAGACCCAGTACTTC.

The chain couples TRBV19 to TRBJ1-2, with D unresolved. Germline CDR1 LNHDA, CDR2 SQIVND (reference sequence). V dropped 5 bases and J dropped 5 bases, with 12 bases sitting between them. This CDR3 spans 13 amino acids. CDR3 protein: CASSFPQVYGYTF. The CDR3 DNA reads TGTGCCAGTAGTTTCCCCCAAGTGTATGGCTACACCTTC.